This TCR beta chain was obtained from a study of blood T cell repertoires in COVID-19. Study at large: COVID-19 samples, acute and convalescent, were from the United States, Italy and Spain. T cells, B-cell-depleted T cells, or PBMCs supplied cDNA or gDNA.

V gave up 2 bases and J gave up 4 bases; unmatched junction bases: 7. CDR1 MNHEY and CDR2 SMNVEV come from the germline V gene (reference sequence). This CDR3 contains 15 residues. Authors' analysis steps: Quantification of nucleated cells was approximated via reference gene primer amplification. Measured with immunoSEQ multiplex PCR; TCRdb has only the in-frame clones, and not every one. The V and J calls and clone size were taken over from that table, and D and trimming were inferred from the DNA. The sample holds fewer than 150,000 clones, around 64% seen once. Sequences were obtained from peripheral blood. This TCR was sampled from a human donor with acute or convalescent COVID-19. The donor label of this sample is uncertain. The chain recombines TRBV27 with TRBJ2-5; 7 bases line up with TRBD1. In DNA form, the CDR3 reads TGTGCCAGCAGTTTACGTCTGGCAGGGGGAGAGACCCAGTACTTC. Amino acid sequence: CASSLRLAGGETQYF.